This T cell receptor (beta chain) is from a study of blood T cell repertoires in COVID-19. Germline V CDR1 and CDR2: MDHEN, SYDVKM. The CDR3 consists of 13 residues. Deletions cut 8 bases from V and 5 bases from J, with 15 bases between. Sequencing was performed with immunoSEQ multiplex PCR; in TCRdb, only in-frame clones are kept and a portion is missing. The data show 75,000 to 95,000 clones, 80% seen once. This sequence joins TRBV28 and TRBJ1-2; tentatively, D is TRBD1 (5 bases). This TCR came from a woman in her forties with active or convalescent COVID-19. Sequences were obtained from peripheral blood. The CDR3 DNA reads as TGTGCCAGCGACCAAGGGGCGGAGTATGGCTACACCTTC. Its protein product is CASDQGAEYGYTF.